The 9 T cell receptor beta chains listed next were all sequenced from one sample in a study of T-cell reconstitution after alpha-beta-depleted transplantation in children. Library preparation (for TCRbeta) was performed with unique molecular identifiers. TCRdb analysed the PCR reads with MiXCR anew, one entry per CDR3 protein. This table holds hundreds of thousands of distinct CDR3 sequences, more than 10% found once. Sequenced here: PBMCs from the stem cell graft donor, sampled from the stem cell graft. The receptors shown here come from a human donor who donated a stem cell graft to a child with acute lymphoblastic leukemia.

This clonotype appeared many times. The chain couples TRBV24-1 to TRBJ2-3, with D unresolved. The CDR3 extends over 14 amino acids. Germline CDR1 and CDR2: KGHDR and SFDVKD. Trimming took 4 bases from V and 0 from J, leaving 7 bases between them. The CDR3 loop reads CATSDRTSTDTQYF. As DNA, the CDR3 is TGTGCCACCAGTGACCGGACGAGCACAGATACGCAGTATTTT.

This clonotype was observed at least ten times. The gene calls are TRBV10-3 and TRBJ2-3, with D unclear. From germline, CDR1 is ENHRY and CDR2 SYGVKD. The CDR3 runs to 11 residues. Trimming removed 8 bases from V and 5 bases from J, with 8 bases in between. In nucleotides, the CDR3 is TGTGCCATCGCGGATGGAGATACGCAGTATTTT. It is translated as CAIADGDTQYF.

This clonotype was seen ten or more times. The V and J genes are TRBV20-1 and TRBJ1-5; D ambiguous. Germline CDR1 reads DFQATT; CDR2 reads SNEGSKA (reference sequence). The CDR3 extends over 16 amino acids. The V end was cut by 0 bases, the J end by 0 bases, with 12 bases between. In nucleotides, the CDR3 is TGCAGTGCTAGAGATCGGGCAGCCCATAGCAATCAGCCCCAGCATTTT. Residues: CSARDRAAHSNQPQHF.

This clonotype showed up many times. V is TRBV6-2 or TRBV6-3 and J is TRBJ2-7, with D possibly being TRBD1 (6 bases). Germline CDR1 and CDR2: MNHEY and SVGEGT. The CDR3 spans 15 residues. The V gene lost 0 bases and the J gene lost 5 bases, with 14 bases spanning the gap. Here the CDR3 reads CASSYSNREGNEQYF. CDR3 DNA: TGTGCCAGCAGTTACTCGAACAGGGAAGGCAACGAGCAGTACTTC.

This clonotype has at least ten counts. V is TRBV5-1 and J is TRBJ2-1; 8 bases are a match to TRBD2. Germline values: CDR1 SGHRS, CDR2 YFSETQ. The trim removed 0 bases at V and 2 bases at J, leaving 1 base unmatched. The CDR3 covers 15 residues. The CDR3 bases are TGCGCCAGCAGCTTGGGCGGGGGGCCCTACAATGAGCAGTTCTTC. Protein: CASSLGGGPYNEQFF.

This clonotype was detected ten times or more. V and J are TRBV28 and TRBJ2-5, with D perhaps matching TRBD1 (6 bases). Trimming stripped 11 bases from V and 2 bases from J, with 18 bases between. CDR3 length: 14 amino acids. Germline assignment: CDR1 MDHEN and CDR2 SYDVKM. The CDR3 bases are TGTGCCGCTTCAGGGGCGAGGGTTCAAGAGACCCAGTACTTC. Protein product: CAASGARVQETQYF.

Many counts were recorded for this clonotype. The V call is TRBV20-1, the J call TRBJ1-5; 9 nucleotides line up with TRBD1. J was trimmed by 4 bases and V by 5 bases; bases with no gene match: 15. Germline V gene lookup returns CDR1 DFQATT and CDR2 SNEGSKA (reference sequence). The CDR3 covers 17 residues. The CDR3 loop is CSAGRRQGGHLNQPQHF. The CDR3 DNA follows: TGCAGTGCTGGGCGGCGACAGGGGGGACACCTGAATCAGCCCCAGCATTTT.

This clonotype has ten or more counts. This chain links TRBV12-3 or TRBV12-4 with TRBJ1-6, with unresolved D. The CDR3 is made up of 15 amino acids. Trimming took off 6 bases at V and 3 bases at J, with 12 bases between the two ends. Here the CDR3 DNA reads TGTGCCAGCAGCGACCTGAGGAACTATAATTCACCCCTCCACTTT. This translates into CASSDLRNYNSPLHF.

For this clonotype: This clone may be a read error of a much larger clone one base away. V is TRBV11-1 and J is TRBJ2-1; 10 bases fit TRBD2. The germline V gene encodes CDR1 SGHAT and CDR2 FQDESV (reference sequence). This CDR3 is built from 18 residues. J was trimmed by 0 bases and V by 3 bases; bases with no gene match: 8. The CDR3 spells CASSLIGLAGASYNEQFF. The CDR3 coding sequence is TGTGCCAGCAGCTTGATCGGCCTAGCGGGGGCCTCCTACAATGAGCAGTTCTTC.